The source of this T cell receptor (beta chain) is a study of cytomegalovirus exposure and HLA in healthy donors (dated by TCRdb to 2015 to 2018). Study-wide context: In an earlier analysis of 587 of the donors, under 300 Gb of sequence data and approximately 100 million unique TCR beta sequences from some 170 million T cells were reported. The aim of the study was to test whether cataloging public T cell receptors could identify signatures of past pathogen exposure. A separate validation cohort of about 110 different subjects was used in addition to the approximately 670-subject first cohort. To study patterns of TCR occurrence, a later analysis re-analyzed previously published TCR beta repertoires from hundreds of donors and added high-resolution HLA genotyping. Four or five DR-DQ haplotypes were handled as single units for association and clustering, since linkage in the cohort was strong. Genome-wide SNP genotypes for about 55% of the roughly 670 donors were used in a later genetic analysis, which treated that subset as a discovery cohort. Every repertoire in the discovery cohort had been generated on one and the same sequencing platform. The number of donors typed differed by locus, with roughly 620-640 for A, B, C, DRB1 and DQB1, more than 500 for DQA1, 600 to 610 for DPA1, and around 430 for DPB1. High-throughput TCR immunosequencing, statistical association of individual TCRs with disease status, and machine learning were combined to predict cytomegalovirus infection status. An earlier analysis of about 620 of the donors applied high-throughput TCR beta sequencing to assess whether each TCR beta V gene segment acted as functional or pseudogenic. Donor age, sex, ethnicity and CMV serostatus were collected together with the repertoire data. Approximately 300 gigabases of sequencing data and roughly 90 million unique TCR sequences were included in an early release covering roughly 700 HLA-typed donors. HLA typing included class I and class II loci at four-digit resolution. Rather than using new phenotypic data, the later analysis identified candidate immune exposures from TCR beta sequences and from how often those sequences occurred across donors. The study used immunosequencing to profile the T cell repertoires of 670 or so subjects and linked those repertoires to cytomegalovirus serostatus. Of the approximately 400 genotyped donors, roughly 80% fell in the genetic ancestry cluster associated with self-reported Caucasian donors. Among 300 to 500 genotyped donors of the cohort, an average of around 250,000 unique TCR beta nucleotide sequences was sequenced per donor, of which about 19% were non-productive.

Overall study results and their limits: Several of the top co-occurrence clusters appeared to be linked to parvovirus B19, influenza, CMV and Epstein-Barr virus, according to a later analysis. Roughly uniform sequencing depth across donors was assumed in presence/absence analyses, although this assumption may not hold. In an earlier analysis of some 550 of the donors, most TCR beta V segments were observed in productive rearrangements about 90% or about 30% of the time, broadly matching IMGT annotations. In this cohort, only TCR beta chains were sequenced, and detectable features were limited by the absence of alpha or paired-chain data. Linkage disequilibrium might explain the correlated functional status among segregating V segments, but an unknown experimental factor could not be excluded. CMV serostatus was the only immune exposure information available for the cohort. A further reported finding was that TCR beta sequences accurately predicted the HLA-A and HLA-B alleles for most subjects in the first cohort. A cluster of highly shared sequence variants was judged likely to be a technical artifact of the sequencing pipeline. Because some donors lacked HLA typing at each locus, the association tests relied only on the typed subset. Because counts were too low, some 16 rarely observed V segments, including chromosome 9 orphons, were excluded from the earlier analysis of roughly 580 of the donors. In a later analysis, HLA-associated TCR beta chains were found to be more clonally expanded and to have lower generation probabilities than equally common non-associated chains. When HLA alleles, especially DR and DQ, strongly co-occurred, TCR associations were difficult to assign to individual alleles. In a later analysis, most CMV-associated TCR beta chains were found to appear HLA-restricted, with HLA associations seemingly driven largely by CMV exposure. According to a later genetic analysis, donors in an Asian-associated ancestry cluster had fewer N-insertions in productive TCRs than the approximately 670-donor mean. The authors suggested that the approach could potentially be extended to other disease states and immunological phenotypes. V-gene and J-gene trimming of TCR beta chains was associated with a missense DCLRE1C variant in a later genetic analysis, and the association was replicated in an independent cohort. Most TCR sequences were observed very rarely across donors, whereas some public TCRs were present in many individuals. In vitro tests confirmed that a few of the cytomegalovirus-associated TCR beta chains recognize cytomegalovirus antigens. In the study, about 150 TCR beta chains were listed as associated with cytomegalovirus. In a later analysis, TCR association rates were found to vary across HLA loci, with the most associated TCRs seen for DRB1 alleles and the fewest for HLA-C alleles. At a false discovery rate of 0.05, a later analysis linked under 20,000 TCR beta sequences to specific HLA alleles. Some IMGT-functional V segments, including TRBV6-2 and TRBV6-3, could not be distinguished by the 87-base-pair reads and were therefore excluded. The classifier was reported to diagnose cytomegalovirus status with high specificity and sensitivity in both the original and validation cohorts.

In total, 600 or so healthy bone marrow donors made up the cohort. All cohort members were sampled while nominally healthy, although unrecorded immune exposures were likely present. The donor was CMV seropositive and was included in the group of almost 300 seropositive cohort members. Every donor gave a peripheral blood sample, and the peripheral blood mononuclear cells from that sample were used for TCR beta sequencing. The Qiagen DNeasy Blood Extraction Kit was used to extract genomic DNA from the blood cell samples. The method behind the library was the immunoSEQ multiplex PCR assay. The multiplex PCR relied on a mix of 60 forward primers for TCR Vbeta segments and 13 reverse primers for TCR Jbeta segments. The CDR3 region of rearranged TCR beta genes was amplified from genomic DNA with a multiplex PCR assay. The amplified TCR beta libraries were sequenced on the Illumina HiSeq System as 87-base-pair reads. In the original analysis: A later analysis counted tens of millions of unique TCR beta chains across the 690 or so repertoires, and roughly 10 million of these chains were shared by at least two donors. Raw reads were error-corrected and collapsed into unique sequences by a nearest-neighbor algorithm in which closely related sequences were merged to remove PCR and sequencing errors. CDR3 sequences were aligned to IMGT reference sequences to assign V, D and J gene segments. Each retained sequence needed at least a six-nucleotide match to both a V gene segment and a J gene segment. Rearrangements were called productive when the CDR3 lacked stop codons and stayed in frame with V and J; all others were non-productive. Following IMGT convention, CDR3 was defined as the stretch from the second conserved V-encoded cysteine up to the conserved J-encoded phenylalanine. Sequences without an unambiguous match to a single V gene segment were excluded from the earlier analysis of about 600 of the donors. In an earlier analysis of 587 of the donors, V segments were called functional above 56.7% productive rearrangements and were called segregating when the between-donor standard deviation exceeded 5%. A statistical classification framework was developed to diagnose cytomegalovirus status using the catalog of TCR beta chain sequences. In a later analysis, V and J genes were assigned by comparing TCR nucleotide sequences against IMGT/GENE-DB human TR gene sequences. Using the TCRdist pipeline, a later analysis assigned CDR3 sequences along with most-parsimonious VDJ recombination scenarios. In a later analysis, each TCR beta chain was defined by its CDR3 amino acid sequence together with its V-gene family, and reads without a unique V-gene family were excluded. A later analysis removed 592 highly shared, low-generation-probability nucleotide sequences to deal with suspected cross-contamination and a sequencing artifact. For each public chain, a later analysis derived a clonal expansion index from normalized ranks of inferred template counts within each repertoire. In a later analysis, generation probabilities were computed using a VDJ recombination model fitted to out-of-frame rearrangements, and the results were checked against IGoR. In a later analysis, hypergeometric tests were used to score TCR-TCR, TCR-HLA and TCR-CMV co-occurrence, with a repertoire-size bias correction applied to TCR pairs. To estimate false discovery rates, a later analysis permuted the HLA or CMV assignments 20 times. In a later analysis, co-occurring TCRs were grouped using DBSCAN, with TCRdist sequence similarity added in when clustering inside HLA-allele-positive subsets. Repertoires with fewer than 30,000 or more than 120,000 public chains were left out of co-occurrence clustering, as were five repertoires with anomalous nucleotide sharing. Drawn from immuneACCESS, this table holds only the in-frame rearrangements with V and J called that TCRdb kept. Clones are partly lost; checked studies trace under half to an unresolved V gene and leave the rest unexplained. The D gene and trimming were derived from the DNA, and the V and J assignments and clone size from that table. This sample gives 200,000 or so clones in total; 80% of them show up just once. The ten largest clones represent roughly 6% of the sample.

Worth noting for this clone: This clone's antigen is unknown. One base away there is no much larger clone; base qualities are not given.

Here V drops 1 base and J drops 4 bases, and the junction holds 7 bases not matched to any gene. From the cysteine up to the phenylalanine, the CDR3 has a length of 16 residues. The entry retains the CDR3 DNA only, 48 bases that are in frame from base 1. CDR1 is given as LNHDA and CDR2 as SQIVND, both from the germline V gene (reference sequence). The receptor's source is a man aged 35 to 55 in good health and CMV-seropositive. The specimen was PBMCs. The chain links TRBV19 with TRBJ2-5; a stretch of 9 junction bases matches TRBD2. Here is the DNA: TGTGCCAGTAGTATAGGAAGAAGCGGGGGGATAGAGACCCAGTACTTC. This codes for CASSIGRSGGIETQYF.